This T cell receptor beta chain is from a study of blood T cell repertoires in COVID-19. Study summary: COVID-19 samples, acute and convalescent, were from the United States, Italy and Spain.

Method: immunoSEQ multiplex PCR; TCRdb's copy keeps in-frame clones and lacks some. The profile shows roughly 70,000 clones, about 80% of them singletons. The sample holds one count of this clone. The CDR3 totals 14 residues. V lost 6 bases to trimming and J lost 8 bases, with 17 bases between them. CDR1 is MNHEY, CDR2 SMNVEV, per germline (reference sequence). The sample was peripheral blood. This chain connects TRBV27 to TRBJ2-1, with a possible D match to TRBD1 (6 bases). This receptor was taken from a man aged 65 to 79 who had recovered from COVID-19. The CDR3 nucleotides read TGTGCCAGCAGCCCGCTCACAGGGAGCGATGAGCAGTTCTTC. Translating it yields CASSPLTGSDEQFF.